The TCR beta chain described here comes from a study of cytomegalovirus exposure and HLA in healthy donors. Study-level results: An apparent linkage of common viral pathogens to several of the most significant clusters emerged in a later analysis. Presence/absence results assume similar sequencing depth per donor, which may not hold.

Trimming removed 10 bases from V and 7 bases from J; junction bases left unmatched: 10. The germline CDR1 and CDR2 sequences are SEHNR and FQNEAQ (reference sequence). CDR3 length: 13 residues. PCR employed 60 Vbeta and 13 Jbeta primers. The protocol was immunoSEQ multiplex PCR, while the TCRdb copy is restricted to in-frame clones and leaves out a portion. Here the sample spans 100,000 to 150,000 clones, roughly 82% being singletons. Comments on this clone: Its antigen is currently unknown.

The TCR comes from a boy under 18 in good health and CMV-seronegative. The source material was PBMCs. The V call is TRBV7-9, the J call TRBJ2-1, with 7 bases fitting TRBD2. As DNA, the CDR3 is TGTGCCACTAGTGGCGGGAGTATGAATGAGCAGTTCTTC. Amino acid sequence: CATSGGSMNEQFF. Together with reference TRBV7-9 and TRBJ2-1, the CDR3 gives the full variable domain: DTGVSQNPRHKITKRGQNVTFRCDPISEHNRLYWYRQTLGQGPEFLTYFQNEAQLEKSRLLSDRFSAERPKGSFSTLEIQRTEQGDSAMYLCATSGGSMNEQFFGPGTRLTVL.